Described below is a single T cell receptor (beta chain) sequence and its context. The antigen is not known. The data originate from a study of monozygotic twins with inflammatory bowel disease. General study points: Relative clonotype sharing with others was diminished in IBD patients versus healthy twins, particularly with disease activity. Twins classed as concordant or discordant showed no difference in repertoire similarity, possibly from limited power.

Investigators pulled total RNA out of whole blood and did not sort T cells. No DNA is given; TCRdb re-called the 5' RACE reads and lists each CDR3 protein once. The sample has fewer than 450,000 distinct CDR3 sequences, and its top ten clones hold 2% to 3%. The CDR3 totals 15 residues. CDR1 SGHVS and CDR2 FNYEAQ come from the germline V gene. The receptor was derived from a human donor with ulcerative colitis or Crohn's disease, or a healthy co-twin of an affected twin (not recorded which). Sequenced: blood. J is TRBJ1-3 and V is TRBV7-6. CDR3 residues: CASSERAISGNTIYF.